Following are 8 T cell receptor beta chains from one sample sequenced in a study of blood T cell repertoires in COVID-19. Generated by immunoSEQ multiplex PCR, the TCRdb table keeps only in-frame clones and is missing some. The data contain 260,000 or so clones, roughly 85% of them singletons. What was sequenced was PBMCs or T cells enriched from blood (not recorded which). Receptors were obtained from a woman between 50 and 59 years old who had recovered from COVID-19.

The V gene is TRBV24-1, the J gene TRBJ2-5, with 11 bases lining up with TRBD2. Looked up from germline, CDR1 is KGHDR and CDR2 is SFDVKD. The CDR3 spans 15 residues. The V gene end was trimmed by 7 bases and the J gene end by 4 bases; junction bases not matched to a gene: 7. The CDR3: CATSFSGGGAETQYF. CDR3 nucleotide sequence: TGTGCCACCAGCTTTAGCGGGGGGGGCGCAGAGACCCAGTACTTC.

The CDR3 DNA reads TGTGCCAGCAGTAGCCCCAGGAATGAGCAGTTCTTC. The encoded protein is CASSSPRNEQFF. The chain employs TRBV2 and TRBJ2-1; D is ambiguous. The length of the CDR3 is 12 residues. V was shortened by 5 bases and J by 7 bases, with 9 bases between the two germline ends. Germline CDR1 SNHLY, CDR2 FYNNEI.

The V gene is TRBV9, the J gene TRBJ2-1; D is possibly TRBD1 (6 bases). V was cut by 5 bases and J by 0 bases, with 9 bases left in between. Germline CDR1 is SGDLS and CDR2 is YYNGEE. The CDR3 sequence is 14 residues long. In nucleotides, the CDR3 is TGTGCCAGCAGTCCGGGACACTCCTACAATGAGCAGTTCTTC. It translates to CASSPGHSYNEQFF.

The chain has TRBV2 and TRBJ1-1; D remains ambiguous. The CDR3 extends over 12 amino acids. Germline CDR1 and CDR2: SNHLY and FYNNEI. V lost 3 bases to trimming and J lost 5 bases, with 7 bases between them. This CDR3 is CASSDRRTEAFF. CDR3 in DNA: TGTGCCAGCAGTGATCGGAGGACTGAAGCTTTCTTT.

The chain carries TRBV24-1 and TRBJ2-2; 8 nucleotides match TRBD1. The germline V gene has CDR1 KGHDR and CDR2 SFDVKD. The CDR3 extends over 16 amino acids. Germline trimming cut 3 bases from V and 5 bases from J; bases unmatched to any gene: 7. The CDR3 loop reads CATSDTGQGRTGELFF. In nucleotides, the CDR3 is TGTGCCACCAGTGATACCGGACAGGGTCGGACCGGGGAGCTGTTTTTT.

This chain links TRBV27 with TRBJ2-2; D gene ambiguous. Germline lookup yields CDR1 MNHEY and CDR2 SMNVEV (reference sequence). Trimming pared 3 bases from V and 7 bases from J, leaving 9 bases between. The CDR3 covers 13 residues. The CDR3 DNA sequence: TGTGCCAGCAGTTTTGGCAGTATCGGGGAGCTGTTTTTT. It yields the protein CASSFGSIGELFF.

The chain recombines TRBV2 with TRBJ2-1, with a possible D match to TRBD1 (6 bases). CDR3 length equals 13 residues. V lost 7 bases and J 8 bases, leaving 15 bases between the germline ends. Germline lookup yields CDR1 SNHLY and CDR2 FYNNEI. The CDR3 spells CASKVSGADEQFF. The CDR3 DNA follows: TGTGCCAGCAAGGTCTCAGGGGCGGATGAGCAGTTCTTC.

The chain links TRBV29-1 to TRBJ2-5; D is ambiguous. Germline CDR1 SQVTM, CDR2 ANQGSEA. V was trimmed by 6 bases and J by 0 bases, leaving 11 bases between them. This CDR3 spans 13 amino acids. CDR3 residues: CSVERVYQETQYF. In DNA form, the CDR3 reads TGCAGCGTCGAACGAGTTTACCAAGAGACCCAGTACTTC.